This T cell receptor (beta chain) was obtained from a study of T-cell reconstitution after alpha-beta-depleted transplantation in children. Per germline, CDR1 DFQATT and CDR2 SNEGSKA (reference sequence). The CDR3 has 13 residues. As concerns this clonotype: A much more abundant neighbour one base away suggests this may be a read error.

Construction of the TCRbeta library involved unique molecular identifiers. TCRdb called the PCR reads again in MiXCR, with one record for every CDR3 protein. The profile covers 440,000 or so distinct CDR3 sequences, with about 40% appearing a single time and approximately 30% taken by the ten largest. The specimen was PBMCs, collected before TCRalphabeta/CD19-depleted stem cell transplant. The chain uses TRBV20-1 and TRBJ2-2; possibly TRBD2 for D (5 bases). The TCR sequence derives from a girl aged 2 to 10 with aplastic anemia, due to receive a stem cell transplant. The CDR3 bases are TGCAGTGCTAGAAGGCAGGTCGCCGGGGAGCCGTTTTTT. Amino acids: CSARRQVAGEPFF.